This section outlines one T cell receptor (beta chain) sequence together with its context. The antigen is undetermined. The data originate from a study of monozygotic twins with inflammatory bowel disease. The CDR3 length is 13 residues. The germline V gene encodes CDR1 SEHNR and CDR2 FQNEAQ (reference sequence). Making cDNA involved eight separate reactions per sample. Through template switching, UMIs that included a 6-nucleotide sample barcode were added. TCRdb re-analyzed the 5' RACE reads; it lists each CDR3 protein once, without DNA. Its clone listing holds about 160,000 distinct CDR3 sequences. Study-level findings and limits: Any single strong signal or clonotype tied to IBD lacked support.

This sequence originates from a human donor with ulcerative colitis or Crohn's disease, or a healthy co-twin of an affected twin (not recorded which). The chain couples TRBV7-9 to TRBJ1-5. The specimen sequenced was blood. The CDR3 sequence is CASMSGGNQPQHF.